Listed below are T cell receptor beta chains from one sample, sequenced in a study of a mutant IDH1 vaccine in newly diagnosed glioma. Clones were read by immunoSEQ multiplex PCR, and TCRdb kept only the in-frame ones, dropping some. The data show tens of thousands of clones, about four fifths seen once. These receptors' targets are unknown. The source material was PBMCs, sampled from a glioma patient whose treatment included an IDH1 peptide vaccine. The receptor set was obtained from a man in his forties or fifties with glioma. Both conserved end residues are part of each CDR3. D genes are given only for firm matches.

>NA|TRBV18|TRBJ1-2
TGTGCCAGCTCACAAGCGGACAGCTCTAACTATGGCTACACCTTC
CASSQADSSNYGYTF
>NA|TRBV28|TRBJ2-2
TGTGCTTCTAATTCGGGTCCCGGGGAGCTGTTTTTT
CASNSGPGELFF
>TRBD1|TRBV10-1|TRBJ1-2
TGCGCCAGCAGTGAGGGGCTCAGGGGGCAATACACCTTC
CASSEGLRGQYTF
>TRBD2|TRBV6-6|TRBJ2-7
TGTGCCAGCAGTTATGGGGGGGGTGACACCACCTACGAGCAGTACTTC
CASSYGGGDTTYEQYF
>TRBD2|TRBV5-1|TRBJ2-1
TGCGCCAGCAGCTTGGAATTAGCGGGAGGATACAATGAGCAGTTCTTC
CASSLELAGGYNEQFF
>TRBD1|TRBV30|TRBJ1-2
TGTGCCTGGACTGAGGGGGCATTTATGGATGGCTACACCTTC
CAWTEGAFMDGYTF
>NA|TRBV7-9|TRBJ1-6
TGTGCCAGCAGCCTGGGGGTGAGAATGGGGACCTATTCACCCCTCCACTTT
CASSLGVRMGTYSPLHF
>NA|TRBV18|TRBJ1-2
TGTGCCAGCTCACCCCTAGAGGCGTCGGGCTATGGCTACACCTTC
CASSPLEASGYGYTF
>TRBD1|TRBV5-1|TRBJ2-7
TGCGCCAGCAGCTCCCGACAGGGGTTGTACGAGCAGTACTTC
CASSSRQGLYEQYF
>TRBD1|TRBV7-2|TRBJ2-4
TGTGCCAGCAGCTTTTTGGGACAGGGAGTCATTCAGTACTTC
CASSFLGQGVIQYF
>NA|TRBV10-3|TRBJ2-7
TGTGCCATCAGTGAGGCAGGACTTACTTACGAGCAGTACTTC
CAISEAGLTYEQYF
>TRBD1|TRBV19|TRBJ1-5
TGTGCCAGCGGTGACAGGGTTAAATCGTATCAGCCCCAGCATTTT
CASGDRVKSYQPQHF
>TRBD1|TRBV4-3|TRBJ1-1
TGCGCCAGCAGCCTGAGACAGGGCCCCACTGAAGCTTTCTTT
CASSLRQGPTEAFF
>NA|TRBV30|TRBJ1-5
TGTGCCTGTAGATCTCAGGAGGGAAGCAATCAGCCCCAGCATTTT
CACRSQEGSNQPQHF
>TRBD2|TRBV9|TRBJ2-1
TGTGCCAGCAGCGTAGGGACTAGCGTGTCGGATAATGAGCAGTTCTTC
CASSVGTSVSDNEQFF
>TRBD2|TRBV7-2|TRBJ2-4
TGTGCCAGCAGCTTAAATCTGAGGGAGGGCATTCAGTACTTC
CASSLNLREGIQYF